The 23 T cell receptor beta chains in this list originate from one sample, sequenced in a study of blood T cell repertoires in COVID-19. Data came from immunoSEQ multiplex PCR; TCRdb stores just in-frame clones and leaves some out. The sample lists some 460,000 clones; around 90% were seen once. The specimen was PBMCs or T cells enriched from blood (not recorded which). The receptors come from a woman between 18 and 29 years old with acute COVID-19.

This chain links TRBV7-9 with TRBJ2-2, with D possibly being TRBD2 (6 bases). This CDR3 is 17 amino acids long. Between the trimmed V and J ends, which lost 2 bases and 4 bases, there was a span of 17 bases. CDR1 is SEHNR, CDR2 FQNEAQ, per germline (reference sequence). The CDR3 DNA sequence: TGTGCCAGCAGCTTACGGGGAGGAACGATTAGCACCGGGGAGCTGTTTTTT. It yields the protein CASSLRGGTISTGELFF.

In nucleotides, the CDR3 is TGCAGCATAAGGGAACAGGGCGACGAGCAGTACTTC. Its translation: CSIREQGDEQYF. V is TRBV29-1 and J is TRBJ2-7; tentatively, D is TRBD1 (6 bases). The V gene's germline CDR1 is SQVTM and CDR2 ANQGSEA. The CDR3 is 12 amino acids. Trimming shortened V by 8 bases and J by 5 bases, and 16 bases separated the two germline ends.

Here the CDR3 DNA reads TGTGCCAGCAGTTTGACTAGCGGGAGGGTGGAGACCCAGTACTTC. As protein: CASSLTSGRVETQYF. The J gene is TRBJ2-5, the V gene TRBV28, with 14 bases lining up with TRBD2. Germline V lookup: CDR1 MDHEN, CDR2 SYDVKM. There are 15 residues in the CDR3. V dropped 3 bases and J dropped 5; count of bases not matched to a gene: 2. Filled out from reference TRBV28 and TRBJ2-5, the complete variable domain reads DVKVTQSSRYLVKRTGEKVFLECVQDMDHENMFWYRQDPGLGLRLIYFSYDVKMKEKGDIPEGYSVSREKKERFSLILESASTNQTSMYLCASSLTSGRVETQYFGPGTRLLVL.

V and J are TRBV3-1 (or the pseudogene TRBV3-2) and TRBJ2-7, with D tentatively TRBD2 (5 bases). Germline V gives CDR1 LGHDT, CDR2 YNNKEL (reference sequence). The CDR3 contains 12 residues. The V end was cut by 3 bases, the J end by 7 bases, with 10 bases between. CDR3 protein: CASSQAPGEQYF. The CDR3 DNA sequence: TGTGCCAGCAGCCAGGCCCCGGGGGAGCAGTACTTC.

CDR3 nucleotides: TGTGCCAGCAGTTTAGCGGGAGGGTCTTACAATGAGCAGTTCTTC. It translates to CASSLAGGSYNEQFF. The chain couples TRBV25-1 to TRBJ2-1; 11 nucleotides line up with TRBD2. Germline CDR1 and CDR2: MGHDK and SYGVNS. The CDR3 consists of 15 residues. The ends lost 5 bases at V and 4 bases at J; junction bases unmatched: 4. Looking up the rest from reference TRBV25-1 and TRBJ2-1 gives the full variable domain: EADIYQTPRYLVIGTGKKITLECSQTMGHDKMYWYQQDPGMELHLIHYSYGVNSTEKGDLSSESTVSRIRTEHFPLTLESARPSHTSQYLCASSLAGGSYNEQFFGPGTRLTVL.

This clone was seen once. The V gene is TRBV9, the J gene TRBJ2-3; 7 positions match TRBD2. The V segment lost 2 bases and the J segment 6 bases; nucleotides outside the gene matches: 6. This CDR3 is built from 14 residues. Germline lookup yields CDR1 SGDLS and CDR2 YYNGEE. The DNA of the CDR3 is TGTGCCAGCAGCGTTAGGACTAGGGACGATACGCAGTATTTT. Residues: CASSVRTRDDTQYF.

This chain links TRBV9 with TRBJ1-4; a possible D gene is TRBD1 (5 bases). The V gene's germline CDR1 is SGDLS and CDR2 YYNGEE. The germline V and J ends were trimmed by 0 bases and 6 bases, with 18 bases remaining between them. The CDR3 length is 17 residues. CDR3 sequence reads: CASSVEWGGASYEKLFF. In DNA form, the CDR3 reads TGTGCCAGCAGCGTAGAGTGGGGCGGTGCCTCCTATGAAAAACTGTTTTTT.

V gene TRBV30 combines with J gene TRBJ1-2; 11 positions agree with TRBD1. The V segment lost 5 bases and the J segment 8 bases; nucleotides outside the gene matches: 4. This CDR3 is built from 12 residues. In germline, CDR1 is GTSNPN, CDR2 SVGIG (reference sequence). As DNA, the CDR3 is TGTGCCTGGGGACAGGGGGCTCTCGGCTACACCTTC. This encodes CAWGQGALGYTF.

V and J are TRBV6-5 and TRBJ1-3, with a tentative D call TRBD1 (5 bases). Germline CDR1 is MNHEY and CDR2 is SVGAGI. V lost 2 bases, J lost 1 base, and 12 bases lay in between. There are 16 residues in the CDR3. The CDR3 bases are TGTGCCAGCAGTTACGCCCGGGACTCGTCTGGAAACACCATATATTTT. It encodes CASSYARDSSGNTIYF.

This CDR3 is CASSLYSTGGWGYTF. CDR3 coding DNA: TGTGCCAGCAGTTTATATTCGACAGGGGGTTGGGGCTACACCTTC. This chain connects TRBV27 to TRBJ1-2; 9 nucleotides match TRBD1. Trimming at V came to 1 base and at J to 8 bases, leaving 8 bases not matched to a gene. The germline V gene encodes CDR1 MNHEY and CDR2 SMNVEV (reference sequence). The CDR3 loop spans 15 amino acids.

This clone was seen a few times. The gene calls are TRBV20-1 and TRBJ1-5, with D possibly matching TRBD1 (5 bases). This CDR3 has 13 amino acids. Germline values: CDR1 DFQATT, CDR2 SNEGSKA (reference sequence). V lost 3 bases and J lost 6, with 12 bases in between. This CDR3 reads CSASYNQGQPQHF. For the CDR3, the DNA is TGCAGTGCTAGTTACAATCAGGGTCAGCCCCAGCATTTT.

V and J are TRBV10-2 and TRBJ2-1; 9 bases align to TRBD2. With 6 bases clipped from V and 7 bases from J, the junction kept 7 bases outside the gene matches. CDR3 length: 14 amino acids. CDR1 and CDR2 from the germline V gene are WSHSY and SAAADI. CDR3 bases: TGCGCCAGCAGAGCGGGGGGCCCCCCTAATGAGCAGTTCTTC. It yields the protein CASRAGGPPNEQFF.

This clone has a single count. The chain has TRBV10-1 and TRBJ2-2; D might be TRBD2 (5 bases). The CDR3 length is 16 residues. Trimming took 0 bases from V and 1 from J, leaving 9 bases between them. The germline CDR1 and CDR2 sequences are WNHNN and SYGVQD (reference sequence). The CDR3 DNA follows: TGCGCCAGCAGTGAGTCGGCCGGGATGAACACCGGGGAGCTGTTTTTT. Residues: CASSESAGMNTGELFF.

This chain joins TRBV3-1 (or the pseudogene TRBV3-2) and TRBJ2-2; TRBD2 might be the D (6 bases). The V end was cut by 4 bases, the J end by 3 bases, with 18 bases between. The CDR3 spans 17 residues. CDR1 and CDR2 from the germline V gene are LGHDT and YNNKEL (reference sequence). The CDR3 spells CASSRGHGGPDTGELFF. CDR3 in DNA: TGTGCCAGCAGCCGAGGACATGGAGGGCCGGACACCGGGGAGCTGTTTTTT.

The rearrangement links TRBV11-1 to TRBJ1-1, with D hard to call. V gave up 3 bases and J gave up 1 base, with 6 bases separating them. Looked up from germline, CDR1 is SGHAT and CDR2 is FQDESV (reference sequence). The CDR3 consists of 13 residues. The CDR3 nucleotides read TGTGCCAGCAGCTTCCAGGAGAACACTGAAGCTTTCTTT. Its protein product is CASSFQENTEAFF.

This clone was detected only once. The V and J genes are TRBV10-3 and TRBJ1-1, with TRBD1 identical over 7 bases. The V segment lost 4 bases and the J segment 1 base; nucleotides outside the gene matches: 6. Germline values: CDR1 ENHRY, CDR2 SYGVKD. The CDR3 contains 15 residues. The CDR3 sequence: CAISGGRGWNTEAFF. In DNA, the CDR3 is TGTGCCATCAGTGGGGGCAGGGGGTGGAACACTGAAGCTTTCTTT.

DNA of the CDR3: TGTGCCAGCTCACCACCGATGAGGGACTATGGCTACACCTTC. Protein: CASSPPMRDYGYTF. This rearrangement joins TRBV18 to TRBJ1-2, with D uncertain. V dropped 0 bases and J dropped 3 bases, with 8 bases sitting between them. Germline assignment: CDR1 KGHSH and CDR2 LQKENI. This CDR3 contains 14 residues.

The rearrangement joins TRBV19 to TRBJ1-5; 8 bases are a match to TRBD1. Germline V gene data show CDR1 as LNHDA and CDR2 as SQIVND (reference sequence). The V gene end was trimmed by 5 bases and the J gene end by 6 bases; junction bases not matched to a gene: 3. CDR3 length: 13 amino acids. In DNA form, the CDR3 reads TGTGCCAGTAGTCCCGGACAGGGTCAGCCCCAGCATTTT. Translating it yields CASSPGQGQPQHF.

This clone was detected only once. This chain joins TRBV5-3 and TRBJ2-5, with 8 bases lining up with TRBD2. TRBV5-3 is an ORF for which the function is uncertain. With V trimmed by 4 bases and J by 4 bases, 6 bases remained unmatched. This CDR3 region has 14 residues. The CDR3 reads CARSKAGTRETQYF. The CDR3 DNA follows: TGTGCCAGAAGCAAGGCCGGGACTAGAGAGACCCAGTACTTC.

The genes are TRBV18 and TRBJ2-4, with 10 bases lining up with TRBD2. With V trimmed by 4 bases and J by 0 bases, 6 bases remained unmatched. Germline V gene sequence: CDR1 KGHSH, CDR2 LQKENI. The CDR3 length is 17 residues. This chain's CDR3 is CASSHRTSGLAKNIQYF. Here the CDR3 DNA reads TGTGCCAGCTCACACCGGACTAGCGGACTAGCCAAAAACATTCAGTACTTC.

J is TRBJ1-2 and V is TRBV1; TRBD1 is the table's D call and was not checked against the DNA. TRBV1 is a pseudogene locus. CDR3 length: 12 residues. The CDR3 here is CTSSQYPRSYTF. In nucleotides, the CDR3 is TGCACCAGCAGCCAATATCCCAGAAGCTACACCTTC.

V gene TRBV3-1 (or the pseudogene TRBV3-2) combines with J gene TRBJ2-7; possibly TRBD1 for D (5 bases). Germline CDR1 and CDR2: LGHDT and YNNKEL (reference sequence). This CDR3 contains 13 residues. Trimming removed 5 bases from V and 6 bases from J, with 14 bases in between. The CDR3 DNA reads as TGTGCCAGCAGCTTCTCAGGGCCTCTCGAGCAGTACTTC. This translates into CASSFSGPLEQYF.

V and J are TRBV3-1 (or the pseudogene TRBV3-2) and TRBJ1-2, with 8 nucleotides matching TRBD1. V shed 2 bases and J 7 bases; nucleotides not matched to a gene: 9. Germline-derived CDR1 and CDR2 are LGHDT and YNNKEL (reference sequence). This CDR3 has 15 residues. CDR3 DNA: TGTGCCAGCAGCCAAAGTGGCAGGGGGCCGAGTGGCTACACCTTC. This gives the protein CASSQSGRGPSGYTF.